These 2 T cell receptor beta chains were all obtained from the same sample, sequenced in a study of shared clonotypes between healthy human individuals. TCRdb's copy holds only in-frame clones and misses some; the assay was immunoSEQ multiplex PCR. The repertoire holds some 1 million clones, with roughly 70% as singletons. Sequencing was performed on memory CD4+ T cells sorted from blood. Described subset: CD45RA-negative fraction. Every receptor here comes from a man aged 18 to 35 in good health.

This chain connects TRBV10-3 to TRBJ2-7; D might be TRBD2 (5 bases). CDR3 length equals 11 residues. The germline V gene has CDR1 ENHRY and CDR2 SYGVKD. V shed 10 bases and J shed 6 bases, with 13 bases lying between them. In DNA, the CDR3 is TGTGCCACCCACCTCGGAGGCGAGCAGTACTTC. It translates to CATHLGGEQYF.

The chain uses TRBV11-2 and TRBJ2-5, with D uncertain. CDR1 and CDR2 (germline): SGHAT, FQNNGV. The V and J ends lost 6 bases and 3 bases respectively, with 14 bases between them. The CDR3 runs to 14 residues. The CDR3 protein is CASSLKPPEETQYF. The CDR3 DNA reads TGTGCCAGCAGTCTCAAGCCCCCGGAAGAGACCCAGTACTTC.